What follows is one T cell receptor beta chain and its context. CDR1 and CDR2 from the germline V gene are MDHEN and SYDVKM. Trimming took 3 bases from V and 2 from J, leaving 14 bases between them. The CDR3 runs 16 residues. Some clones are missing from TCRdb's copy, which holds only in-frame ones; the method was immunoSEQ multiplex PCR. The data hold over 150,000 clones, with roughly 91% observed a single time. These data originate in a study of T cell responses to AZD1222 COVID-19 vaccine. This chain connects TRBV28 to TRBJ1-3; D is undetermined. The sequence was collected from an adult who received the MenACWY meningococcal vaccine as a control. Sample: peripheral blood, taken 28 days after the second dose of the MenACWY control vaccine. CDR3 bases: TGTGCCAGCAGTTTGGAATTTGGCCATACTGGAAACACCATATATTTT. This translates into CASSLEFGHTGNTIYF.